This T cell receptor (beta chain) stems from a study of blood T cells in healthy people across ages. The study's findings and limits: Long-lived donors exceeded aged donors in naive CD4+ cells and diversity.

Whenever a sample was processed, at least 6 million PBMCs were isolated. The use of a sample-barcoded 5' primer and a J-beta primer mix characterized a second PCR of about 7 to 12 cycles. TCRdb re-analysed the 5' RACE reads in MiXCR, keeping a single row per CDR3 protein. Of roughly 1,100,000 distinct CDR3 sequences listed, about 25% are singletons. A note on this clonotype: Its antigen is undetermined.

Germline lookup yields CDR1 SEHNR and CDR2 FQNEAQ (reference sequence). The CDR3 covers 15 residues. The ends were cut back, 6 bases at V and 1 base at J, with 12 bases in the middle. The same sample was also used in a study of T cells of mothers and their children. That report notes: In this cohort, donors were a few healthy Caucasian mothers plus their six children. Barcodes for each sample and 2-4 random nucleotides were added by the M1S primer used in the second PCR.

This chain joins TRBV7-9 and TRBJ2-2; D is ambiguous. Material for sequencing was blood. This receptor was obtained from a girl aged 2-9 years in good health. The CDR3 nucleotides are TGTGCCAGCAGTCCCTCCCTTGAGAACACCGGGGAGCTGTTTTTT. The encoded protein is CASSPSLENTGELFF.